A selection of T cell receptor beta chains follows, all from one sample in a study of T cell changes during pregnancy in multiple sclerosis. Measured with immunoSEQ multiplex PCR; TCRdb has only the in-frame clones, and not every one. The table records tens of thousands of clones, around nine tenths of them present only once. Specimen: peripheral blood, collected in the second trimester of pregnancy. Receptors originate from a female donor with multiple sclerosis, enrolled in a pregnancy study. Both conserved end residues are trimmed from each CDR3. The size field is filled for only some rows; it gives once, few, many or a size class.

abundance: .
j_gene: TRBJ1-2
v_gene: TRBV6-4
CDR3aa: ASSDPQYGYT

abundance: .
j_gene: TRBJ1-2
v_gene: TRBV28
CDR3aa: ASSLPDRDIKGYT

abundance: .
j_gene: TRBJ2-1
v_gene: TRBV5-1
CDR3aa: ASSWGQQIFYNEQF

abundance: .
j_gene: TRBJ2-1
v_gene: TRBV15
CDR3aa: ATSKGGEGSNEQF

abundance: .
j_gene: TRBJ1-6
v_gene: TRBV27
CDR3aa: ASSLSGEFSPLH

abundance: .
j_gene: TRBJ2-1
v_gene: TRBV19
CDR3aa: ASSITGRGRLDEQF

abundance: .
j_gene: TRBJ2-1
v_gene: TRBV27
CDR3aa: ASSLIEAGSPYDEQF

abundance: once
j_gene: TRBJ2-7
v_gene: TRBV9
CDR3aa: ASSVVGDTGYEQY

abundance: .
j_gene: TRBJ1-4
v_gene: TRBV6-5
CDR3aa: ASRWTGGNEKLF

abundance: .
j_gene: TRBJ1-1
v_gene: TRBV7-2
CDR3aa: ASSLGVRHSNTEAF

abundance: .
j_gene: TRBJ2-3
v_gene: TRBV27
CDR3aa: ASSLGAGGSTDTQY

abundance: .
j_gene: TRBJ2-7
v_gene: TRBV7-9
CDR3aa: ASSLAVAVAYEQY

abundance: .
j_gene: TRBJ2-3
v_gene: TRBV7-9
CDR3aa: ASSLGDRSTDTQY

abundance: .
j_gene: TRBJ2-1
v_gene: TRBV19
CDR3aa: ASSILRTSGNYNEQF

abundance: .
j_gene: TRBJ2-7
v_gene: TRBV10-3
CDR3aa: AIRPAGAGEQY

abundance: .
j_gene: TRBJ2-7
v_gene: TRBV6-1
CDR3aa: ASGDRAYEQY

abundance: .
j_gene: TRBJ1-5
v_gene: TRBV4-2
CDR3aa: ASSQDSQGNNQPQH

abundance: .
j_gene: TRBJ2-1
v_gene: TRBV27
CDR3aa: ASSFGGGSYNEQF

abundance: .
j_gene: TRBJ2-1
v_gene: TRBV18
CDR3aa: ASSPPSGGGYNEQF

abundance: .
j_gene: TRBJ2-7
v_gene: TRBV9
CDR3aa: ASSAPPGTKKYEQY

abundance: .
j_gene: TRBJ2-3
v_gene: TRBV23-1
CDR3aa: ASSRPGLAPFTDTQY

abundance: once
j_gene: TRBJ2-7
v_gene: TRBV7-8
CDR3aa: ASSPRLGSSYEQY

abundance: .
j_gene: TRBJ1-5
v_gene: TRBV5-1
CDR3aa: ASSSTGRGDQPQH

abundance: once
j_gene: TRBJ1-3
v_gene: TRBV19
CDR3aa: ASSVGQAGRNTIY

abundance: .
j_gene: TRBJ2-7
v_gene: TRBV9
CDR3aa: ASSVGQGVSSEQY

abundance: .
j_gene: TRBJ2-1
v_gene: TRBV21-1
CDR3aa: ASSLSESSYNEQF

abundance: .
j_gene: TRBJ2-3
v_gene: TRBV9
CDR3aa: ASSVASGRVTDTQY

abundance: .
j_gene: TRBJ2-5
v_gene: TRBV11-1
CDR3aa: ASSPPGVSSQETQY

abundance: .
j_gene: TRBJ1-1
v_gene: TRBV6-1
CDR3aa: ASSGQGEAF

abundance: .
j_gene: TRBJ1-1
v_gene: TRBV7-8
CDR3aa: ASSLSGGILLAEAF

abundance: .
j_gene: TRBJ2-3
v_gene: TRBV6-5
CDR3aa: ASSYLGGGTDTQY

abundance: .
j_gene: TRBJ1-1
v_gene: TRBV19
CDR3aa: ASSIATGEESTEAF

abundance: .
j_gene: TRBJ1-5
v_gene: TRBV27
CDR3aa: ASRKGGTDYQPQH

abundance: few
j_gene: TRBJ1-5
v_gene: TRBV19
CDR3aa: ASSGGQPQH

abundance: .
j_gene: TRBJ1-2
v_gene: TRBV27
CDR3aa: ASSLTGDGYT

abundance: once
j_gene: TRBJ1-3
v_gene: TRBV7-9
CDR3aa: ASSSYDSSGISSGNTIY

abundance: .
j_gene: TRBJ1-1
v_gene: TRBV19
CDR3aa: ASSIVFGETEAF

abundance: .
j_gene: TRBJ1-5
v_gene: TRBV4-3
CDR3aa: ASSQTPTVSNQPQH

abundance: once
j_gene: TRBJ2-3
v_gene: TRBV19
CDR3aa: ASSLSTDTQY

abundance: .
j_gene: TRBJ1-1
v_gene: TRBV10-2
CDR3aa: ASSTQGLGTEAF